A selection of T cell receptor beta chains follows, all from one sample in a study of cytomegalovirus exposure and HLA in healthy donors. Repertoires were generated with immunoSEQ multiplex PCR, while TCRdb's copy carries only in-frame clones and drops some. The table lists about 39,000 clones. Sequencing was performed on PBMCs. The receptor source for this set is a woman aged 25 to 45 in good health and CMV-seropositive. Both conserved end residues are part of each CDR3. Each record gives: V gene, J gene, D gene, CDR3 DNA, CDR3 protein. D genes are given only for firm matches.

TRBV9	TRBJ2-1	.	TGTGCCAGCAGCGCTTATAACTCCTACAATGAGCAGTTCTTC	CASSAYNSYNEQFF
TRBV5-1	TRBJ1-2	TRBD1	TGCGCCAGCAGCCCGCCGGGACAGGGTCGGTATGGCTACACCTTC	CASSPPGQGRYGYTF
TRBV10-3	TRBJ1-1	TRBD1	TGTGCCATCAGTGGGGACAGGAGAGAGGCTTTCTTT	CAISGDRREAFF
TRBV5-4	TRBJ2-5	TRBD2	TGTGCCAGCACCCCGGGGGGAATACAAGAGACCCAGTACTTC	CASTPGGIQETQYF
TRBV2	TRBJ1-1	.	TGTGCCAGCACTGCAGGTACCTTTGAAGCTTTCTTT	CASTAGTFEAFF
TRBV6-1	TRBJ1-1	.	TGTGCCAGCAGTAGGGAGACGACTGAAGCTTTCTTT	CASSRETTEAFF
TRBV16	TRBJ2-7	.	TGTGCCAGCAGCCAATCGGACAGAACCTACGAGCAGTACTTC	CASSQSDRTYEQYF
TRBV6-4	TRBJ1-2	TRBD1	TGTGCCAGCAGTGACGGAGGGGGCGCAGGATATGGCTACACCTTC	CASSDGGGAGYGYTF
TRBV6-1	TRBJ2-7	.	TGTGCCAGCAGTGAAGCCGCGGGGGCGACCTACGAGCAGTACTTC	CASSEAAGATYEQYF
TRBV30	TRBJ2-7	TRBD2	TGTGCCTGGAGTTGGGGAAATAGCGGGGGGACCTACGAGCAGTACTTC	CAWSWGNSGGTYEQYF
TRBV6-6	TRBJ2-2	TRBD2	TGTGCCAGCAGATTTAGCGGGGGCAACACCGGGGAGCTGTTTTTT	CASRFSGGNTGELFF
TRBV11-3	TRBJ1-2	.	TGTGCCAGCAGCTTACAGGGCTCCGCTAACTATGGCTACACCTTC	CASSLQGSANYGYTF
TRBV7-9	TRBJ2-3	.	TGTGCCAGCAGCTTTACCCCGGGTACAGATACGCAGTATTTT	CASSFTPGTDTQYF
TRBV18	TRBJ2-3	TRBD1	TGTGCCAGCTCACCACCCGGACAGGGTGCAGATACGCAGTATTTT	CASSPPGQGADTQYF
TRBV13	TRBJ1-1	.	TGTGCCAGCAGTGAGCTCCCTAACCCCAACACTGAAGCTTTCTTT	CASSELPNPNTEAFF